This TCR beta chain was recovered during a study of T cells in women clearing cervical HPV infection. In the case of this clone: The CDR3 is cut off 3 residues early in the read; its end comes from the germline J gene.

The germline gives CDR1 LNHDA, CDR2 SQIVND (reference sequence). After removal of 5 bases from V and 2 bases from J, the junction contained 10 bases not matched to a gene. The CDR3 sequence is 16 residues long. Sequenced by immunoSEQ multiplex PCR; TCRdb stores in-frame clones only, minus some. The ten top clones account for approximately 16%, within a sample of around 19,000 clones. The clonotype originates from a woman aged 18 to 69 with a cervical HPV16 infection that either progressed to CIN3+ or cleared (not recorded which). The sequencing input was blood buffy coat. The chain combines TRBV19 with TRBJ2-3; 7 bases agree with TRBD1. The CDR3 sequence is CASSSPGQRYTDTQYF. Incomplete CDR3 DNA: TGTGCCAGTAGTTCTCCGGGACAGAGGTACACAGATACG.